The T cell receptor beta chain under discussion was sequenced for a study of response to subunit inactivated influenza vaccine. This CDR3 region has 17 residues. The V gene's germline CDR1 is MDHEN and CDR2 SYDVKM. V lost 6 bases, J lost 0 bases, and 5 bases stayed unmatched. One entry per CDR3 protein results from TCRdb running MiXCR on the RT-PCR reads. Altogether under 950,000 distinct CDR3 sequences are present, 20% to 25% being singletons, with the ten largest covering roughly 10%. Material: PBMCs from blood, obtained about 5 days after vaccination. The chain combines TRBV28 with TRBJ2-3; 14 positions agree with TRBD2. This clonotype was obtained from a man in his fifties who received an inactivated influenza vaccine. CDR3 in amino acids: CASRTSGRVPSTDTQYF. The CDR3 region has the DNA TGTGCCAGCAGGACTAGCGGGAGGGTTCCTAGCACAGATACGCAGTATTTT.